The present T cell receptor beta chain was sequenced within a study of T cells in Graves' hyperthyroidism and ophthalmopathy. Amplified TCR beta CDR3 regions came from RNA transcripts. In the first-round RT-PCR of the TCR CDR3, the HTBI primer set was used. Each CDR3 protein is one row after TCRdb ran MiXCR on the multiplex PCR reads. Here the sample spans about 350,000 distinct CDR3 sequences, 15% to 20% being singletons. This CDR3 region has 16 residues. Trimming removed 3 bases at V and 0 bases at J, with 14 bases between. Germline V CDR1 and CDR2: LGHNT, FRNRAP. At least ten counts were recorded for this clonotype.

This clonotype was sampled from a woman aged 35 to 49 with Graves' ophthalmopathy. The chain recombines TRBV12-5 with TRBJ1-1; D remains ambiguous. The sequenced material came from blood. CDR3: CASGFFAGRMNTEAFF. The CDR3 coding sequence is TGTGCTAGTGGTTTTTTTGCAGGAAGGATGAACACTGAAGCTTTCTTT. Using reference TRBV12-5 and TRBJ1-1 for the parts outside the CDR3, the full variable domain is DARVTQTPRHKVTEMGQEVTMRCQPILGHNTVFWYRQTMMQGLELLAYFRNRAPLDDSGMPKDRFSAEMPDATLATLKIQPSEPRDSAVYFCASGFFAGRMNTEAFFGQGTRLTVV.